These 24 T cell receptor beta chains came from one sample sequenced in a study of cytomegalovirus exposure and HLA in healthy donors. Both 60 Vbeta primers and 13 Jbeta primers went into the PCR. Using immunoSEQ multiplex PCR, the repertoire was profiled, and TCRdb retains in-frame clones only, with some absent. The data show fewer than 110,000 clones, roughly 70% seen once. Sequencing was performed on PBMCs. These receptors came from a woman aged 35 to 49 in good health and CMV-seropositive.

In this sample, this clone turned up a few times. The CDR3 protein is CASSQAGGRGADTQYF. CDR3 sequence (DNA): TGTGCCAGCAGCCAAGCGGGGGGCCGAGGTGCGGATACGCAGTATTTT. The chain has TRBV4-2 and TRBJ2-3, with D maybe TRBD2 (7 bases). CDR1 is LGHNA, CDR2 YNFKEQ, per germline. Trimming removed 1 base from V and 6 bases from J, with 17 bases in between. The CDR3 is made up of 16 amino acids.

This chain uses TRBV27 with TRBJ1-4; D may be TRBD1 (5 bases). The CDR3 is made up of 16 amino acids. Trimming shortened V by 8 bases and J by 0 bases, and 16 bases separated the two germline ends. Looked up from germline, CDR1 is MNHEY and CDR2 is SMNVEV (reference sequence). This CDR3 reads CASLPQGTATNEKLFF. CDR3 in DNA: TGTGCCAGCCTCCCCCAGGGTACCGCAACTAATGAAAAACTGTTTTTT. Variable domain in full (rest from reference TRBV27 and TRBJ1-4): EAQVTQNPRYLITVTGKKLTVTCSQNMNHEYMSWYRQDPGLGLRQIYYSMNVEVTDKGDVPEGYKVSRKEKRNFPLILESPSPNQTSLYFCASLPQGTATNEKLFFGSGTQLSVL.

The chain joins TRBV6-6 to TRBJ1-2, with D hard to call. The germline CDR1 and CDR2 sequences are MNHNY and SVGAGI (reference sequence). The CDR3 consists of 12 residues. V lost 4 bases and J 5 bases, leaving 8 bases between the germline ends. The CDR3 DNA reads as TGTGCCAGCAGTTCAGAGGCGTATGGCTACACCTTC. Protein product: CASSSEAYGYTF.

This clone was detected once. The V gene is TRBV5-1, the J gene TRBJ2-5; D might be TRBD1 (5 bases). Germline V gene data show CDR1 as SGHRS and CDR2 as YFSETQ. Trimming left V 0 bases short and J 1 base short, with 10 bases between. The CDR3 is 15 residues long. CDR3 DNA: TGCGCCAGCAGCTTGGCCCCGACAGCCCAAGAGACCCAGTACTTC. This translates into CASSLAPTAQETQYF.

Only one count was recorded for this clone. This chain joins TRBV27 and TRBJ1-6; D is unclear. CDR3 size: 17 residues. Germline V gene data show CDR1 as MNHEY and CDR2 as SMNVEV (reference sequence). V was pared by 5 bases and J by 5 bases, with 19 bases between. The chain's CDR3 is CASSSYGRGSNNSPLHF. Here the CDR3 DNA reads TGTGCCAGCAGTAGTTACGGTAGAGGGTCGAATAATTCACCCCTCCACTTT.

The chain joins TRBV5-1 to TRBJ1-1, with D possibly being TRBD1 (5 bases). The V gene's germline CDR1 is SGHRS and CDR2 YFSETQ. CDR3 length: 14 amino acids. V gave up 4 bases and J gave up 5 bases, with 15 bases separating them. The CDR3 DNA reads as TGCGCCAGCAGCCCCTTCAGGGAAAGAACTGAAGCTTTCTTT. Its protein is CASSPFRERTEAFF.

The V and J genes are TRBV30 and TRBJ1-3; D gene unclear. Germline CDR1 and CDR2: GTSNPN and SVGIG (reference sequence). V lost 6 bases and J lost 1, with 7 bases in between. This CDR3 comprises 12 residues. The DNA of the CDR3 is TGTGCCTGTAGGGAGTCTGGAAACACCATATATTTT. Translated, it gives CACRESGNTIYF.

This chain uses TRBV6-1 with TRBJ1-6; D remains unclear. The CDR3 totals 13 residues. V was pared by 4 bases and J by 8 bases, with 9 bases between. In germline, CDR1 is MNHNS, CDR2 SASEGT. CDR3: CASSVTDYSPLHF. For the CDR3, the DNA is TGTGCCAGCAGTGTAACGGACTATTCACCCCTCCACTTT.

The genes are TRBV7-2 and TRBJ1-3; unclear D gene. Germline V gene lookup returns CDR1 SGHTA and CDR2 FQGNSA. CDR3 length: 12 amino acids. The CDR3 DNA reads TGTGCGAACGGAGGAGTAGGCAACACCATATATTTT. It codes for CANGGVGNTIYF.

This clone showed up just a few times. This chain uses TRBV5-4 with TRBJ2-3, with 7 bases fitting TRBD2. This CDR3 has 14 residues. With 3 bases clipped from V and 6 bases from J, the junction kept 7 bases outside the gene matches. Germline V gene lookup returns CDR1 SGHNT and CDR2 YYREEE (reference sequence). The CDR3 nucleotides are TGTGCCAGCAGCTCCGCGACTAGCCCCGATACGCAGTATTTT. Translated, it gives CASSSATSPDTQYF.

The rearrangement links TRBV6-4 to TRBJ2-1; a weak D match, TRBD2 (5 bases). Germline-derived CDR1 and CDR2 are MRHNA and SNTAGT. The length of the CDR3 is 15 residues. Trimming shortened V by 4 bases and J by 6 bases, and 16 bases separated the two germline ends. The CDR3 is CASSVSVERVNEQFF. DNA of the CDR3: TGTGCCAGCAGTGTCAGTGTGGAGAGGGTCAATGAGCAGTTCTTC.

This rearrangement joins TRBV6-6 to TRBJ2-2, with D perhaps matching TRBD2 (5 bases). Germline V CDR1 and CDR2: MNHNY, SVGAGI (reference sequence). This CDR3 has 14 amino acids. Trimming removed 6 bases at V and 6 bases at J, with 14 bases between. The CDR3 DNA follows: TGTGCCAGCAGGGCTAGCTTTTCGTCCGGGGAGCTGTTTTTT. Translated, it gives CASRASFSSGELFF.

The chain joins TRBV14 to TRBJ1-4, with TRBD1 matching 9 bases. Looked up from germline, CDR1 is SGHDN and CDR2 is FVKESK. The CDR3 is 16 amino acids. V was clipped by 4 bases and J by 0 bases; unmatched bases: 3. The CDR3 loop reads CASSPTGGATNEKLFF. The CDR3 DNA reads as TGTGCCAGCAGCCCGACAGGGGGGGCAACTAATGAAAAACTGTTTTTT.

The gene calls are TRBV7-8 and TRBJ2-7, with a tentative D call TRBD1 (6 bases). Trimming took 8 bases from V and 3 from J, leaving 11 bases between them. The CDR3 length is 12 residues. The germline gives CDR1 SGHVS, CDR2 FQNEAQ. The CDR3 region is CASGAGVYEQYF. DNA for the CDR3: TGTGCCAGCGGTGCAGGGGTCTACGAGCAGTACTTC.

The chain couples TRBV6-6 to TRBJ1-5, with 9 bases aligning to TRBD1. The trim removed 5 bases at V and 2 bases at J, leaving 4 bases unmatched. Germline values: CDR1 MNHNY, CDR2 SVGAGI (reference sequence). This CDR3 spans 15 amino acids. CDR3 loop: CASSRRDRGNQPQHF. In DNA, the CDR3 is TGTGCCAGCAGTCGCCGGGACAGGGGCAATCAGCCCCAGCATTTT.

This chain connects TRBV2 to TRBJ2-7; D uncertain. CDR3 length: 12 amino acids. The germline V gene has CDR1 SNHLY and CDR2 FYNNEI. V was clipped by 5 bases and J by 4 bases, with 9 bases between them. DNA of the CDR3: TGTGCCAGCAGTACTTCCGGGTACGAGCAGTACTTC. This encodes CASSTSGYEQYF.

This clone was detected only once. This rearrangement joins TRBV4-3 to TRBJ1-5; weak D call: TRBD1 (6 bases). Germline CDR1 LGHNA, CDR2 YSLEER. CDR3 size: 18 residues. V gave up 0 bases and J gave up 0 bases, with 15 bases separating them. CDR3 sequence reads: CASSQEWMGQFSNQPQHF. For the CDR3, the DNA is TGCGCCAGCAGCCAAGAATGGATGGGACAATTTAGCAATCAGCCCCAGCATTTT.

This clone was recorded only once. The chain links TRBV7-2 to TRBJ1-2, with 7 bases aligning to TRBD1. CDR3 size: 13 residues. Germline loops: CDR1 SGHTA, CDR2 FQGNSA. The trim removed 6 bases at V and 2 bases at J, leaving 3 bases unmatched. The CDR3 DNA is TGTGCCAGCAGTCCGACAGGGAACTATGGCTACACCTTC. Its protein is CASSPTGNYGYTF.

As regards this clone: Other nucleotide sequences in the sample specify the same CDR3. J is TRBJ1-2 and V is TRBV19, with D unresolved. CDR3 size: 13 residues. Germline CDR1 LNHDA, CDR2 SQIVND (reference sequence). The ends were cut back, 1 base at V and 5 bases at J, with 8 bases in the middle. In DNA, the CDR3 is TGTGCCAGTAGTATAGGTGGAGGTTATGGCTACACCTTC. This gives the protein CASSIGGGYGYTF. The whole variable domain, filled in from reference TRBV19 and TRBJ1-2, reads DGGITQSPKYLFRKEGQNVTLSCEQNLNHDAMYWYRQDPGQGLRLIYYSQIVNDFQKGDIAEGYSVSREKKESFPLTVTSAQKNPTAFYLCASSIGGGYGYTFGSGTRLTVV.

V gene TRBV7-9 combines with J gene TRBJ1-1; possibly TRBD1 for D (5 bases). CDR1 is SEHNR, CDR2 FQNEAQ, per germline (reference sequence). The CDR3 sequence is 13 residues long. Between the trimmed V and J ends, which lost 9 bases and 4 bases, there was a span of 15 bases. The CDR3 reads CASMPGWGTEAFF. In nucleotides, the CDR3 is TGTGCCAGTATGCCAGGGTGGGGCACTGAAGCTTTCTTT.

This clone showed up just a few times. This rearrangement joins TRBV30 to TRBJ1-3, with D maybe TRBD1 (6 bases). With 4 bases removed from V and 0 bases from J, the gap between germline ends came to 7 bases. CDR1 and CDR2 (germline): GTSNPN, SVGIG (reference sequence). There are 13 residues in the CDR3. The CDR3 region is CAWNRVSGNTIYF. The CDR3 DNA sequence: TGTGCCTGGAACAGGGTCTCTGGAAACACCATATATTTT.

The gene calls are TRBV27 and TRBJ1-5; 10 nucleotides match TRBD1. CDR1 is MNHEY, CDR2 SMNVEV, per germline (reference sequence). With V trimmed by 6 bases and J by 2 bases, 1 base remained unmatched. This CDR3 has 14 amino acids. CDR3 protein: CASRGTGGNQPQHF. The CDR3 DNA is TGTGCCAGCAGGGGGACAGGGGGCAATCAGCCCCAGCATTTT.

V gene TRBV6-5 combines with J gene TRBJ1-4, with D tentatively TRBD1 (6 bases). The CDR3 consists of 15 residues. Germline CDR1 MNHEY, CDR2 SVGAGI. V lost 6 bases to trimming and J lost 7 bases, with 18 bases between them. CDR3: CASRPRGLRGEKLFF. The CDR3 DNA follows: TGTGCCAGCAGACCTAGGGGGTTACGGGGTGAAAAACTGTTTTTT.

The V gene is TRBV7-6, the J gene TRBJ1-5; 7 bases match TRBD1. CDR1 is SGHVS and CDR2 is FNYEAQ in the germline V gene. The CDR3 has 15 amino acids. V shed 5 bases, J shed 12 bases, and the junction held 16 bases outside the gene matches. Written as DNA, the CDR3 is TGTGCCAGCAGCCCGTTCACAGGTGCAGGACAGGTCCAGCATTTT. Residues: CASSPFTGAGQVQHF.